This T cell receptor (beta chain) was captured in a study of blood T cell repertoires in COVID-19. Some clones are missing from TCRdb's copy, which holds only in-frame ones; the method was immunoSEQ multiplex PCR. The sample carries about 290,000 clones, approximately 91% recorded once. This CDR3 is built from 16 residues. CDR1 and CDR2 (germline): SEHNR, FQNEAQ (reference sequence). V trimming: 5 bases; J trimming: 5 bases; junction bases outside the gene matches: 14. Those who participated ranged in age from roughly 18 to 90 years and resided in 24 US areas. This TCR was sampled from a woman aged 40-49 years who had recovered from COVID-19. This chain connects TRBV7-9 to TRBJ2-5; 7 bases fit TRBD1. Sequencing was performed on PBMCs or T cells enriched from blood (not recorded which). CDR3 sequence (DNA): TGTGCCAGCAGCCCCAGACAGGGTCGGTCCGGGGAGACCCAGTACTTC. This gives the protein CASSPRQGRSGETQYF.